Given below is one T cell receptor (beta chain) in context. Some clones are missing from TCRdb's copy, which holds only in-frame ones; the method was immunoSEQ multiplex PCR. This table holds 60,000 to 70,000 clones, approximately 89% found once. The source of the sample is a study of T cell changes during pregnancy in multiple sclerosis. The germline V gene has CDR1 SGHTA and CDR2 FQGTGA. V dropped 5 bases and J dropped 5 bases, with 15 bases sitting between them. The CDR3 sequence is 14 residues long. This specimen consisted of peripheral blood, obtained in the third trimester of pregnancy. This receptor was taken from a female donor in good health, enrolled as a control in a pregnancy study. The chain combines TRBV7-3 with TRBJ1-1; D remains unclear. CDR3 sequence reads: CASSPPWRETEAFF. Written as DNA, the CDR3 is TGTGCCAGCAGCCCACCCTGGAGGGAAACTGAAGCTTTCTTT. Combining the CDR3 with reference TRBV7-3 and TRBJ1-1 gives the whole variable domain GAGVSQTPSNKVTEKGKYVELRCDPISGHTALYWYRQSLGQGPEFLIYFQGTGAADDSGLPNDRFFAVRPEGSVSTLKIQRTERGDSAVYLCASSPPWRETEAFFGQGTRLTVV.